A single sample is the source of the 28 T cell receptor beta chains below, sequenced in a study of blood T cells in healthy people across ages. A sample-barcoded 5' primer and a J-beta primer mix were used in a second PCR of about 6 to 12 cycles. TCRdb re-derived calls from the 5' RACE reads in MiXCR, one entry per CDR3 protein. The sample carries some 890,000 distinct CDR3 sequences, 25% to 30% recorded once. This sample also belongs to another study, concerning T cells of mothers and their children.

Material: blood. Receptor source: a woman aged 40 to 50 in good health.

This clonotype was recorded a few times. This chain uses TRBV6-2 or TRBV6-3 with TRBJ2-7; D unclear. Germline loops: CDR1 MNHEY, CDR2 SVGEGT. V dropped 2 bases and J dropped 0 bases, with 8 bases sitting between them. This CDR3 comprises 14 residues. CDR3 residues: CASSYHGSSYEQYF. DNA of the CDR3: TGTGCCAGCAGTTACCACGGCAGCTCCTACGAGCAGTACTTC.

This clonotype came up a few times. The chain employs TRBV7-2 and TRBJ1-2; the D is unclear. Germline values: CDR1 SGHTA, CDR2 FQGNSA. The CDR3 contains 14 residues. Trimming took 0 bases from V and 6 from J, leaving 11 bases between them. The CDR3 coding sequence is TGTGCCAGCAGCTTAGCCGCTATGGTGGATGGCTACACCTTC. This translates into CASSLAAMVDGYTF.

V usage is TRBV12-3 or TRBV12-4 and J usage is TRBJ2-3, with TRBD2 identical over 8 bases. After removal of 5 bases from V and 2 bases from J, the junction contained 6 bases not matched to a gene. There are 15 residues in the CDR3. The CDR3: CASSRTSGTTDTQYF. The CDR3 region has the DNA TGTGCCAGCAGTCGTACTAGCGGCACCACAGATACGCAGTATTTT.

The CDR3 DNA follows: TGCGCCAGCAGCCACCCACAGGGTGGAAGCACTGAAGCTTTCTTT. This encodes CASSHPQGGSTEAFF. The chain is built from TRBV4-1 and TRBJ1-1; possible D gene TRBD1, 6 bases. V lost 3 bases and J 4 bases, leaving 15 bases between the germline ends. The CDR3 covers 15 residues. The V gene's germline CDR1 is MGHRA and CDR2 YSYEKL.

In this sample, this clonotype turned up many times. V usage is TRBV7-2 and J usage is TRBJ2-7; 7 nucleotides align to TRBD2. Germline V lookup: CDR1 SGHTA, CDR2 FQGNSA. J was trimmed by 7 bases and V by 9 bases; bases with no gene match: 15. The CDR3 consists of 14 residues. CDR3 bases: TGTGCCAGTAAGCCCCAGCGGGGTATTGAGGAGCAGTACTTC. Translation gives CASKPQRGIEEQYF.

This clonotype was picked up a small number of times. The CDR3 loop is CSASQQISNYGYTF. CDR3 sequence (DNA): TGCAGTGCTAGTCAGCAAATCTCTAACTATGGCTACACCTTC. The rearrangement joins TRBV20-1 to TRBJ1-2; D unresolved. Germline CDR1 is DFQATT and CDR2 is SNEGSKA (reference sequence). There are 14 residues in the CDR3. Trimming pared 3 bases from V and 0 bases from J, leaving 11 bases between.

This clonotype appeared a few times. CDR3: CASSLAGEGAQETQYF. CDR3 nucleotide sequence: TGCGCCAGCAGCTTGGCCGGCGAGGGGGCGCAAGAGACCCAGTACTTC. The gene calls are TRBV5-1 and TRBJ2-5; TRBD1 agrees at 7 bases. Germline V CDR1 and CDR2: SGHRS, YFSETQ. With 0 bases clipped from V and 2 bases from J, the junction kept 7 bases outside the gene matches. The CDR3 has 16 residues.

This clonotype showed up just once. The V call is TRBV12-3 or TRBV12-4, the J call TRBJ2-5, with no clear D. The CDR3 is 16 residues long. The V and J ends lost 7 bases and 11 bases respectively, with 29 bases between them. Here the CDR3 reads CASTGYGTTDTNEQYF. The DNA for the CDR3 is TGTGCCAGCACCGGTTACGGAACAACCGACACCAATGAGCAGTACTTC.

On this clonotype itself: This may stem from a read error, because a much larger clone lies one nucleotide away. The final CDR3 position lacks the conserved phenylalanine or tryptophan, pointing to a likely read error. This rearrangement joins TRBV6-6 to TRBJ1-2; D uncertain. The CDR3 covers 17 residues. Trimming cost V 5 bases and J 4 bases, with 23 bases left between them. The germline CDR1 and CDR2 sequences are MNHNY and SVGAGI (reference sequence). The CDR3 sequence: CASSTIRQGKPAYGYTS. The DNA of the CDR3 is TGTGCCAGCAGTACTATAAGACAAGGGAAGCCTGCCTATGGCTACACCTCC.

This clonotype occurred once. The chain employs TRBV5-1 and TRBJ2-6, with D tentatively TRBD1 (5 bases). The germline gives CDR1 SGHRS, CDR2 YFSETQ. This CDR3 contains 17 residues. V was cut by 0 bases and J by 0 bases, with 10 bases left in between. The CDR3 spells CASSLARAISGANVLTF. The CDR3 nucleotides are TGCGCCAGCAGCTTGGCCAGGGCGATCTCTGGGGCCAACGTCCTGACTTTC.

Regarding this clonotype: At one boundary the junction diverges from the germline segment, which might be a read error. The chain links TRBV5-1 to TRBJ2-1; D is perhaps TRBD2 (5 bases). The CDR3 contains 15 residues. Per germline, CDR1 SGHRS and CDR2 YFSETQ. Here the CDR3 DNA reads TGCGCCCGCAGCTTGACGGCCAGAGGTGCGGGTGAGCAGTTCTTC. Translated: CARSLTARGAGEQFF.

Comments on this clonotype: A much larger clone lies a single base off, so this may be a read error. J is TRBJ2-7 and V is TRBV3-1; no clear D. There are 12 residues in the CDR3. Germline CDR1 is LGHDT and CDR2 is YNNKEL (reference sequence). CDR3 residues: CVSSLSYYEQYF. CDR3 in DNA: TGTGTCAGCAGCCTTTCATACTACGAGCAGTACTTC.

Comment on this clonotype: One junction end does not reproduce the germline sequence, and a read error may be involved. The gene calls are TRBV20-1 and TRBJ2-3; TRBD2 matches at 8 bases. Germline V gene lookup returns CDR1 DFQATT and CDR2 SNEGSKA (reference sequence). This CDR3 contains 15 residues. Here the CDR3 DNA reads TGCAGTGTTAGAACGGGGGGGGCGTTCACAGATACGCAGTATTTT. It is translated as CSVRTGGAFTDTQYF.

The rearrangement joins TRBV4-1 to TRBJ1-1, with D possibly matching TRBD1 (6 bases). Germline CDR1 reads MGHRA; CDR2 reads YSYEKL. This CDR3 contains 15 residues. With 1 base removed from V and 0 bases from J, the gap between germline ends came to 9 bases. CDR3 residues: CASSQGQEMNTEAFF. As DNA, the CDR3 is TGCGCCAGCAGCCAAGGACAGGAGATGAACACTGAAGCTTTCTTT.

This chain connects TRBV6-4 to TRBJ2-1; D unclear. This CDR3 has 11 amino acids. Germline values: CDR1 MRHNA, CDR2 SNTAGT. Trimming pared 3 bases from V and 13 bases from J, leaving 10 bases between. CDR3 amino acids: CASSEGRSQFF. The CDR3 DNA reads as TGTGCCAGCAGTGAAGGCAGATCCCAGTTCTTC.

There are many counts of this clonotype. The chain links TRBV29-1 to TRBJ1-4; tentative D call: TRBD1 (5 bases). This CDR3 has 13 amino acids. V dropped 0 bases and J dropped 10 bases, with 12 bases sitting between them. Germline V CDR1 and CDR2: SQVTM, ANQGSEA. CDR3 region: CSVEDWGIGKLFF. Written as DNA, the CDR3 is TGCAGCGTTGAAGATTGGGGGATCGGAAAACTGTTTTTT.

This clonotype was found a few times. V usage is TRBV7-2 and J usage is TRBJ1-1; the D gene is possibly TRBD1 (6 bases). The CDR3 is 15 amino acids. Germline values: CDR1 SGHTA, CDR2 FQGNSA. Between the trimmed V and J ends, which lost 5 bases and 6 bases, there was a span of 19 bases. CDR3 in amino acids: CASSPPEQGRAEAFF. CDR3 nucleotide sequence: TGTGCCAGCAGCCCGCCGGAACAGGGACGGGCTGAAGCTTTCTTT. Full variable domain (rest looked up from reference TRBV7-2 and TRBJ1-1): GAGVSQSPSNKVTEKGKDVELRCDPISGHTALYWYRQSLGQGLEFLIYFQGNSAPDKSGLPSDRFSAERTGGSVSTLTIQRTQQEDSAVYLCASSPPEQGRAEAFFGQGTRLTVV.

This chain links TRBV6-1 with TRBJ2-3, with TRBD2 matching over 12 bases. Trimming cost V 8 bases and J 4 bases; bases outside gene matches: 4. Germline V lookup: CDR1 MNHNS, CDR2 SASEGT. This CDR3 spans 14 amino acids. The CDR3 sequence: CASATSGGADTQYF. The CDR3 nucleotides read TGTGCCAGCGCGACTAGCGGGGGCGCAGATACGCAGTATTTT.

The CDR3 protein is CSARRALEGDIYF. In DNA form, the CDR3 reads TGCAGTGCGAGACGCGCTCTCGAAGGAGACATATATTTT. The chain recombines TRBV20-1 with TRBJ1-3; D remains unclear. From germline, CDR1 is DFQATT and CDR2 SNEGSKA (reference sequence). There are 13 residues in the CDR3. V gave up 6 bases and J gave up 12 bases, with 21 bases separating them.

The CDR3 reads CAINTSGGGEQYF. DNA for the CDR3: TGTGCCATCAACACTAGCGGGGGAGGCGAGCAGTACTTC. The gene calls are TRBV10-3 and TRBJ2-4; 11 bases match TRBD2. The better agreement between TRBJ2-7 and the DNA end casts doubt on the J call. CDR3 length: 13 residues. In germline, CDR1 is ENHRY, CDR2 SYGVKD.

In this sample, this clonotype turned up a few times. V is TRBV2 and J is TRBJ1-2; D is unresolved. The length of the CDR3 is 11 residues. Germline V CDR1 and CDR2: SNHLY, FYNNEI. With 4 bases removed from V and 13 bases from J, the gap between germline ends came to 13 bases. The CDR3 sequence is CASSVGVDSTF. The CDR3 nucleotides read TGTGCCAGCAGTGTGGGTGTGGATTCCACCTTC.

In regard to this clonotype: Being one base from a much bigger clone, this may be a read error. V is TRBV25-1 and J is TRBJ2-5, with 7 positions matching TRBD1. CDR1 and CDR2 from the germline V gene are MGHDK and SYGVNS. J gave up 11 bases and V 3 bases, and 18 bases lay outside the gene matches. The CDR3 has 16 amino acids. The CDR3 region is CASSDPNRDRAYVQYF. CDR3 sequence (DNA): TGTGCCAGCAGTGATCCCAACAGGGACAGAGCCTACGTGCAGTACTTC.

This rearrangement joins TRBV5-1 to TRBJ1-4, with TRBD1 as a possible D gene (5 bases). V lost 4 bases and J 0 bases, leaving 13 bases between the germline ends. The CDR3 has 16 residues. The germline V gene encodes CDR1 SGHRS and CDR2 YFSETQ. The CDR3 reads CASSQGDRTTNEKLFF. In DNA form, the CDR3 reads TGCGCCAGCAGCCAGGGAGACAGAACAACTAATGAAAAACTGTTTTTT.

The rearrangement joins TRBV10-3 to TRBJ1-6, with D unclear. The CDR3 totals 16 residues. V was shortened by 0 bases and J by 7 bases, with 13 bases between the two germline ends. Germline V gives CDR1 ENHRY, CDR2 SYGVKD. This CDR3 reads CAISESVRIKNSPLHF. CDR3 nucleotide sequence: TGTGCCATCAGTGAGTCGGTCCGTATCAAAAATTCACCCCTCCACTTT.

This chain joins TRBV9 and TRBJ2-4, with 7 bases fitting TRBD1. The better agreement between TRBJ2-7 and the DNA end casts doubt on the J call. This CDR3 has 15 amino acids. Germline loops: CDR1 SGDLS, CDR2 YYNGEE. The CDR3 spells CASSLTGEITCEQYF. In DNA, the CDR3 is TGTGCCAGCAGCTTAACAGGGGAAATTACCTGCGAGCAGTACTTC.

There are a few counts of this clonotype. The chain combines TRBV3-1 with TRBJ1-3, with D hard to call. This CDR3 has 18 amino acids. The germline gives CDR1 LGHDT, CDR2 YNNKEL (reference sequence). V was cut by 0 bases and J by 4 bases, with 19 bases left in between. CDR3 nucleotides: TGTGCCAGCAGCCAAGAGTCCCTCCGGTCTCGAATGGGAAACACCATATATTTT. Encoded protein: CASSQESLRSRMGNTIYF. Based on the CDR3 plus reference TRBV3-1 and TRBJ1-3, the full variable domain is DTAVSQTPKYLVTQMGNDKSIKCEQNLGHDTMYWYKQDSKKFLKIMFSYNNKELIINETVPNRFSPKSPDKAHLNLHINSLELGDSAVYFCASSQESLRSRMGNTIYFGEGSWLTVV.

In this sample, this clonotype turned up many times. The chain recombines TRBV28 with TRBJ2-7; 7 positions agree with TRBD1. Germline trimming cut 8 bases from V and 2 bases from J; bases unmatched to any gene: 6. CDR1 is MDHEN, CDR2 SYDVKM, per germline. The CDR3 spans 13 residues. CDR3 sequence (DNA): TGTGCCAGCTCTGGACAGGCCCCCTACGAGCAGTACTTC. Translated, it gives CASSGQAPYEQYF.

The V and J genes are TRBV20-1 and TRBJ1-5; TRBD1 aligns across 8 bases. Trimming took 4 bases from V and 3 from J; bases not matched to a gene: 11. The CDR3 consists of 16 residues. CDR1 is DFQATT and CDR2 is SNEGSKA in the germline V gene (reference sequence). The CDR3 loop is CSAKTGDWYDNQPQHF. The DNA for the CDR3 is TGCAGTGCTAAGACAGGGGATTGGTATGACAATCAGCCCCAGCATTTT.